Below, 3 T cell receptor beta chains from the same sample are listed, as sequenced in a study of early T cells in non-severe SARS-CoV-2 infection (TCRdb year 2021). Receptor libraries were prepared by 5' RACE. The sequencing machine was a NextSeq 500. TCRdb trimmed the raw reads at Q25, called clones with MiXCR and kept productive beta chains. Each CDR3 protein appears once, grouped with its most common genes and DNA. The sample table records 110,000 or so distinct CDR3 sequences; around an eighth of these occur just once. Around 2.9% of the sample lies in the top ten. The sample comprised whole blood. These receptors were collected from an adult who was a healthcare worker with PCR-confirmed SARS-CoV-2 infection or an uninfected control (not recorded which).

The chain combines TRBV7-9 with TRBJ2-1; 13 bases match TRBD2. Per germline, CDR1 SEHNR and CDR2 FQNEAQ (reference sequence). V lost 3 bases, J lost 8 bases, and 7 bases stayed unmatched. The CDR3 consists of 16 residues. The CDR3 DNA reads TGTGCCAGCAGCTTTGGACTAGCGGGGGCCCGGGATGAGCAGTTCTTC. It encodes CASSFGLAGARDEQFF.

The sample holds a few counts of this clonotype. This sequence joins TRBV5-4 and TRBJ2-3; D unclear. Between the trimmed V and J ends, which lost 2 bases and 4 bases, there was a span of 11 bases. The CDR3 loop spans 14 amino acids. Germline V gene data show CDR1 as SGHNT and CDR2 as YYREEE (reference sequence). This CDR3 is CASSLWGNSDTQYF. The CDR3 DNA sequence: TGTGCCAGCAGCTTATGGGGAAACTCAGATACGCAGTATTTT.

This clonotype was observed many times. The chain is built from TRBV20-1 and TRBJ2-3, with 10 nucleotides matching TRBD2. CDR3 size: 15 residues. CDR1 DFQATT and CDR2 SNEGSKA come from the germline V gene (reference sequence). Unmatched junction bases numbered 7, after V lost 3 bases and J lost 4 bases. The chain's CDR3 is CSARVLAGAADTQYF. The DNA of the CDR3 is TGCAGTGCTAGGGTCCTAGCGGGAGCGGCAGATACGCAGTATTTT.